The 5 T cell receptor beta chains below all came from one sample that was sequenced in a study of T cell responses to AZD1222 COVID-19 vaccine. The data were produced by immunoSEQ multiplex PCR, yet TCRdb's version contains in-frame clones alone and is incomplete. In the table there are around 70,000 clones, around 90% of which are singletons. The source was peripheral blood, collected 28 days after the second AZD1222 dose. The receptors here all came from an adult who received the AZD1222 COVID-19 vaccine.

This clone has only a few counts. The chain combines TRBV11-2 with TRBJ1-4, with a possible D match to TRBD1 (5 bases). There are 16 residues in the CDR3. CDR1 is SGHAT, CDR2 FQNNGV, per germline. V lost 5 bases, J lost 4 bases, and 17 bases lay in between. In nucleotides, the CDR3 is TGTGCCAGCAGCCACCCGACAGCGGAATTTAATGAAAAACTGTTTTTT. Translated, it gives CASSHPTAEFNEKLFF.

The chain carries TRBV7-9 and TRBJ1-1; D perhaps matches TRBD1 (6 bases). The CDR3 runs 16 residues. Germline values: CDR1 SEHNR, CDR2 FQNEAQ (reference sequence). With 4 bases removed from V and 5 bases from J, the gap between germline ends came to 20 bases. Here the CDR3 reads CASSSPHNRADTEAFF. CDR3 sequence (DNA): TGTGCCAGCAGCTCCCCACACAACAGGGCGGATACTGAAGCTTTCTTT.

This sequence joins TRBV30 and TRBJ2-2; 10 nucleotides line up with TRBD1. The CDR3 has 13 residues. CDR1 is GTSNPN, CDR2 SVGIG, per germline (reference sequence). J was trimmed by 5 bases and V by 3 bases; bases with no gene match: 0. The CDR3 here is CAWRGQGTGELFF. In DNA, the CDR3 is TGTGCCTGGAGGGGACAGGGGACCGGGGAGCTGTTTTTT.

V gene TRBV5-6 combines with J gene TRBJ1-6; no clear D. CDR1 and CDR2 (germline): SGHDT, YYEEEE. V gave up 2 bases and J gave up 2 bases, with 8 bases separating them. This CDR3 has 15 amino acids. CDR3 DNA: TGTGCCAGCAGCTTAGGGAGCGCCTATAATTCACCCCTCCACTTT. Amino acids: CASSLGSAYNSPLHF.

The rearrangement uses TRBV3-1 (or the pseudogene TRBV3-2) and TRBJ1-2; D call uncertain. Germline CDR1 and CDR2: LGHDT and YNNKEL (reference sequence). The CDR3 extends over 13 amino acids. V shed 4 bases and J shed 2 bases, with 8 bases lying between them. Here the CDR3 DNA reads TGTGCCAGCAGCCCCCAATCCAACTATGGCTACACCTTC. Encoded protein: CASSPQSNYGYTF.